These 22 T cell receptor beta chains came from one sample sequenced in a study of lymphopenia after photon versus proton radiotherapy. Using immunoSEQ multiplex PCR, the repertoire was profiled, and TCRdb retains in-frame clones only, with some absent. The sample yields about 160,000 clones, around 85% seen once. Sample: peripheral blood, taken from a patient treated with photon-based radiotherapy. The source is a man in his fifties or sixties with gastric cancer.

J is TRBJ2-2 and V is TRBV28; maybe TRBD1 (5 bases). Germline V gene data show CDR1 as MDHEN and CDR2 as SYDVKM. This CDR3 region has 13 residues. The germline V and J ends were trimmed by 11 bases and 6 bases, with 16 bases remaining between them. The CDR3 here is CAAARVQSGELFF. CDR3 in DNA: TGTGCCGCGGCCAGGGTTCAGTCCGGGGAGCTGTTTTTT.

The chain recombines TRBV2 with TRBJ2-7; 10 bases are a match to TRBD2. Unmatched junction bases numbered 18, after V lost 4 bases and J lost 6 bases. There are 18 residues in the CDR3. In germline, CDR1 is SNHLY, CDR2 FYNNEI. The CDR3 sequence: CASSGGLAGARAGVEQYF. CDR3 DNA: TGTGCCAGCAGTGGGGGGCTAGCGGGAGCAAGGGCTGGGGTCGAGCAGTACTTC.

The chain recombines TRBV5-8 with TRBJ2-5, with a tentative D call TRBD1 (5 bases). CDR3 length: 15 amino acids. Trimming cost V 1 base and J 5 bases, with 15 bases left between them. The germline CDR1 and CDR2 sequences are SGHTS and YDEGEE. This chain's CDR3 is CASSLQGLQVETQYF. CDR3 DNA: TGTGCCAGCAGCTTGCAGGGTCTGCAAGTCGAGACCCAGTACTTC.

This chain links TRBV6-1 with TRBJ1-5, with D unresolved. The CDR3 extends over 14 amino acids. From germline, CDR1 is MNHNS and CDR2 SASEGT. Trimming took 6 bases from V and 2 from J, leaving 11 bases between them. The CDR3 loop reads CASSGEFGNQPQHF. DNA for the CDR3: TGTGCCAGCAGCGGGGAGTTCGGCAATCAGCCCCAGCATTTT.

The rearrangement uses TRBV6-5 and TRBJ2-7, with TRBD1 matching 11 bases. Germline assignment: CDR1 MNHEY and CDR2 SVGAGI. V lost 6 bases to trimming and J lost 3 bases; unmatched junction nucleotides: 4. CDR3 length: 14 amino acids. CDR3 sequence (DNA): TGTGCCAGCAGCCGGACAGGGGGCATCTACGAGCAGTACTTC. This encodes CASSRTGGIYEQYF.

This clone showed up just once. V and J are TRBV6-4 and TRBJ2-2; D possibly corresponds to TRBD2 (6 bases). The CDR3 is 15 amino acids. Trimming took off 6 bases at V and 6 bases at J, with 17 bases between the two ends. CDR1 and CDR2 from the germline V gene are MRHNA and SNTAGT. The CDR3 loop is CASSATSYAAGELFF. The DNA of the CDR3 is TGTGCCAGCAGCGCCACTAGCTATGCGGCCGGGGAGCTGTTTTTT.

This chain uses TRBV29-1 with TRBJ2-6, with TRBD1 matching over 10 bases. The CDR3 sequence is 16 residues long. The V and J ends lost 1 base and 1 base, in that order; junction bases with no gene match: 1. From germline, CDR1 is SQVTM and CDR2 ANQGSEA. The DNA for the CDR3 is TGCAGCGTTGAAGGGACAGGGGGTTCTGGGGCCAACGTCCTGACTTTC. Protein: CSVEGTGGSGANVLTF.

About this clone itself: Other DNA sequences in the sample encode the same CDR3. The chain recombines TRBV27 with TRBJ2-5; D gene ambiguous. Germline CDR1 reads MNHEY; CDR2 reads SMNVEV (reference sequence). With 0 bases removed from V and 5 bases from J, the gap between germline ends came to 4 bases. This CDR3 has 12 residues. The DNA for the CDR3 is TGTGCCAGCAGTTTATCGGGGGAGACCCAGTACTTC. This sequence encodes CASSLSGETQYF.

The chain employs TRBV6-5 and TRBJ1-3, with D perhaps TRBD1 (6 bases). CDR1 and CDR2 (germline): MNHEY, SVGAGI. This CDR3 spans 15 amino acids. Trimming left V 5 bases short and J 6 bases short, with 17 bases between. CDR3 bases: TGTGCCAGCAGTCGCGACAGGAAGAACTTAAACACCATATATTTT. It yields the protein CASSRDRKNLNTIYF.

V and J are TRBV6-1 and TRBJ2-5, with a possible D match to TRBD2 (6 bases). This CDR3 comprises 15 residues. The V gene lost 3 bases and the J gene lost 0 bases, with 11 bases spanning the gap. From germline, CDR1 is MNHNS and CDR2 SASEGT. CDR3 nucleotides: TGTGCCAGCAGTGATTCCCCGGGGGACCAAGAGACCCAGTACTTC. Its translation: CASSDSPGDQETQYF.

The genes are TRBV28 and TRBJ2-1, with D perhaps being TRBD1 or TRBD2 (5 bases each). Germline lookup yields CDR1 MDHEN and CDR2 SYDVKM. This CDR3 spans 17 amino acids. The V end was cut by 4 bases, the J end by 5 bases, with 21 bases between. The CDR3 DNA reads as TGTGCCAGCAGTTCCTTACCGGGACCTGAGACTAACAATGAGCAGTTCTTC. Its protein is CASSSLPGPETNNEQFF.

The rearrangement joins TRBV7-8 to TRBJ2-3; a possible D gene is TRBD2 (7 bases). V was trimmed by 3 bases and J by 6 bases, leaving 16 bases between them. Germline V gene sequence: CDR1 SGHVS, CDR2 FQNEAQ. This CDR3 is 15 amino acids long. CDR3 sequence: CASSFGGLGEDTQYF. CDR3 nucleotide sequence: TGTGCCAGCAGCTTCGGGGGGCTAGGGGAGGATACGCAGTATTTT.

The chain links TRBV9 to TRBJ2-1; a weak D match, TRBD1 (7 bases). CDR1 is SGDLS and CDR2 is YYNGEE in the germline V gene. V lost 3 bases and J 9 bases, leaving 25 bases between the germline ends. CDR3 size: 17 residues. CDR3 amino acids: CASSGTGLVAGLGEQFF. The CDR3 DNA reads as TGTGCCAGCAGCGGGACAGGTCTCGTGGCGGGATTGGGTGAGCAGTTCTTC.

CDR3 DNA: TGTGCCAGTAGTAAGGCCGGGACGAGAGAGACCCAGTACTTC. It encodes CASSKAGTRETQYF. The chain has TRBV19 and TRBJ2-5, with D possibly called TRBD1 or TRBD2 (5 bases each). The CDR3 length is 14 residues. Germline CDR1 reads LNHDA; CDR2 reads SQIVND (reference sequence). Trimming removed 4 bases at V and 4 bases at J, with 13 bases between.

V gene TRBV4-2 combines with J gene TRBJ1-1; no clear D. CDR1 is LGHNA, CDR2 YNFKEQ, per germline. The V gene lost 0 bases and the J gene lost 7 bases, with 9 bases spanning the gap. The CDR3 consists of 13 residues. The CDR3 bases are TGTGCCAGCAGCCAAGATCGGGAAGGTGAAGCTTTCTTT. This codes for CASSQDREGEAFF.

This chain links TRBV15 with TRBJ2-5; TRBD2 matches at 8 bases. V lost 8 bases and J lost 2; bases outside the gene matches: 7. Germline V gene sequence: CDR1 LNHNV, CDR2 YYDKDF (reference sequence). The CDR3 consists of 14 residues. The CDR3 here is CATFREGGQETQYF. In nucleotides, the CDR3 is TGTGCCACCTTCCGGGAGGGAGGACAAGAGACCCAGTACTTC.

This clone showed up just once. The V and J genes are TRBV27 and TRBJ2-7, with 8 bases that match TRBD2. From germline, CDR1 is MNHEY and CDR2 SMNVEV (reference sequence). This CDR3 is 16 amino acids long. J gave up 7 bases and V 1 base, and 12 bases lay outside the gene matches. CDR3 region: CASSLYWSGSSSEQYF. CDR3 DNA sequence: TGTGCCAGCAGTTTATACTGGAGCGGGAGCTCGAGTGAGCAGTACTTC.

The chain is built from TRBV15 and TRBJ1-1, with D possibly TRBD1 on 5 matching bases. This CDR3 region has 15 residues. Trimming took 0 bases from V and 7 from J, leaving 15 bases between them. Per germline, CDR1 LNHNV and CDR2 YYDKDF (reference sequence). The CDR3 reads CATSRDHRDPFEAFF. The DNA of the CDR3 is TGTGCCACCAGCAGAGATCATAGGGACCCCTTTGAAGCTTTCTTT.

This clone was recorded once. The gene calls are TRBV5-1 and TRBJ1-4, with 8 bases identical to TRBD1. CDR1 and CDR2 (germline): SGHRS, YFSETQ. This CDR3 region has 14 residues. Unmatched junction bases numbered 4, after V lost 5 bases and J lost 4 bases. The CDR3 region is CASRGQDNNEKLFF. The CDR3 nucleotides read TGCGCCAGCAGGGGACAGGATAATAATGAAAAACTGTTTTTT.

For the CDR3, the DNA is TGTGCCAGCAGTACAGGGGTGGTTGGGAACACTGAAGCTTTCTTT. Protein: CASSTGVVGNTEAFF. This chain uses TRBV9 with TRBJ1-1; 7 nucleotides align to TRBD1. The CDR3 spans 15 residues. Trimming at V came to 5 bases and at J to 1 base, leaving 8 bases not matched to a gene. Germline V gene sequence: CDR1 SGDLS, CDR2 YYNGEE.

CDR3 in DNA: TGCAGCGTAGGACAGGGACTCACTGGAAACACCATATATTTT. Protein sequence: CSVGQGLTGNTIYF. V usage is TRBV29-1 and J usage is TRBJ1-3; 8 bases line up with TRBD1. The length of the CDR3 is 14 residues. The V and J ends lost 6 bases and 2 bases, in that order; junction bases with no gene match: 6. CDR1 SQVTM and CDR2 ANQGSEA come from the germline V gene.

The V call is TRBV29-1, the J call TRBJ2-7; TRBD2 agrees at 10 bases. The CDR3 covers 14 residues. Losses at the gene ends were 5 bases for V and 6 bases for J; bases not matched to a gene: 10. Germline assignment: CDR1 SQVTM and CDR2 ANQGSEA. CDR3 amino acids: CSVKLAGLSGEQYF. In DNA form, the CDR3 reads TGCAGCGTTAAACTAGCGGGGTTGTCCGGCGAGCAGTACTTC.